This T cell receptor (beta chain) was identified during a study of T cells in Graves' hyperthyroidism and ophthalmopathy. General study points: In validation, the model predicted ophthalmopathy. These predictions came a median about 6.5 months before onset. Clonotypes that were expanded in thyroid above 0.001 mostly appeared in blood too.

Many counts were recorded for this clonotype. Its antigen remains unknown. The source material, RNA transcripts, was used to amplify TCR beta CDR3 regions. An initial round of RT-PCR targeting the TCR CDR3 relied on the HTBI primer set. In TCRdb, the multiplex PCR reads were re-called with MiXCR into one record per CDR3 protein. The table includes 270,000 or so distinct CDR3 sequences, approximately 16% detected once. V was cut by 4 bases and J by 5 bases, with 11 bases left in between. This CDR3 spans 12 amino acids. Germline assignment: CDR1 SQVTM and CDR2 ANQGSEA. PBMCs were sourced from approximately 9 ml fresh peripheral blood.

This TCR was sampled from a woman in her forties or fifties with Graves' hyperthyroidism that later progressed to Graves' ophthalmopathy. The sample taken for sequencing was blood. V is TRBV29-1 and J is TRBJ2-5, with unresolved D. Here the CDR3 DNA reads TGCAGCGTTGTTCTTACAACGGAGACCCAGTACTTC. Protein sequence: CSVVLTTETQYF.